What follows are 14 T cell receptor beta chains derived from one specimen sequenced in a study of CD8 T cells in ankylosing spondylitis. TCRdb itself ran the 5' RACE reads through MiXCR, one entry per CDR3 protein. The data hold about 220,000 distinct CDR3 sequences, with under 12% observed a single time. Sequenced material: blood, either unsorted or a sorted T cell fraction (not recorded which). These receptors were collected from a male donor with ankylosing spondylitis or in good health (not recorded which).

The sample holds a few counts of this clonotype. The J gene is TRBJ1-4, the V gene TRBV29-1; TRBD1 aligns across 7 bases. The V gene's germline CDR1 is SQVTM and CDR2 ANQGSEA. CDR3 size: 12 residues. Trimming cost V 7 bases and J 7 bases; bases outside gene matches: 6. The CDR3 reads CSANRGGEKLFF. For the CDR3, the DNA is TGCAGCGCGAACAGGGGAGGTGAAAAACTGTTTTTT. Combining the CDR3 with reference TRBV29-1 and TRBJ1-4 gives the whole variable domain SAVISQKPSRDICQRGTSLTIQCQVDSQVTMMFWYRQQPGQSLTLIATANQGSEATYESGFVIDKFPISRPNLTFSTLTVSNMSPEDSSIYLCSANRGGEKLFFGSGTQLSVL.

This clonotype occurred many times. The gene calls are TRBV24-1 and TRBJ2-1; weak D call: TRBD1 (5 bases). Trimming took 4 bases from V and 9 from J, leaving 6 bases between them. Germline loops: CDR1 KGHDR, CDR2 SFDVKD. CDR3 length: 11 amino acids. CDR3 sequence (DNA): TGTGCCACCAGTGACCAGGGTGAGCAGTTCTTC. This gives the protein CATSDQGEQFF.

This clonotype was found many times. The V and J genes are TRBV12-3 or TRBV12-4 and TRBJ2-3; D is possibly TRBD1 (5 bases). The CDR3 runs 12 residues. The germline V and J ends were trimmed by 3 bases and 6 bases, with 7 bases remaining between them. CDR3 loop: CASSFSGDTQYF. DNA of the CDR3: TGTGCCAGCAGTTTTTCAGGGGATACGCAGTATTTT.

The chain carries TRBV4-1 and TRBJ2-5; D unclear. With 1 base removed from V and 4 bases from J, the gap between germline ends came to 16 bases. Germline loops: CDR1 MGHRA, CDR2 YSYEKL. This CDR3 has 16 residues. The CDR3: CASSQGVADPGETQYF. In DNA form, the CDR3 reads TGCGCCAGCAGCCAAGGGGTGGCGGATCCGGGAGAGACCCAGTACTTC.

This clonotype was recorded at least ten times. The chain joins TRBV29-1 to TRBJ2-6; the D gene is possibly TRBD1 (6 bases). V was clipped by 2 bases and J by 0 bases, with 8 bases between them. The CDR3 spans 15 residues. Germline CDR1 is SQVTM and CDR2 is ANQGSEA. CDR3 in amino acids: CSVEIQGSGANVLTF. The CDR3 DNA follows: TGCAGCGTTGAAATACAGGGCTCTGGGGCCAACGTCCTGACTTTC.

In this sample, this clonotype turned up many times. V gene TRBV20-1 combines with J gene TRBJ2-1; 8 bases map to TRBD2. The germline gives CDR1 DFQATT, CDR2 SNEGSKA (reference sequence). V gave up 5 bases and J gave up 2 bases; unmatched junction bases: 8. The CDR3 loop spans 15 amino acids. In DNA, the CDR3 is TGCAGTGCTCTTCGTCCAGCGGGGGCCTACAATGAGCAGTTCTTC. Its protein is CSALRPAGAYNEQFF.

The V and J genes are TRBV28 and TRBJ2-5, with a weak D call TRBD2 (7 bases). The CDR3 has 16 residues. V lost 2 bases, J lost 1 base, and 14 bases lay in between. Germline V lookup: CDR1 MDHEN, CDR2 SYDVKM. Here the CDR3 reads CASSLLAGAIQETQYF. CDR3 sequence (DNA): TGTGCCAGCAGTTTACTCGCGGGGGCGATCCAAGAGACCCAGTACTTC.

The genes are TRBV28 and TRBJ1-5, with 7 positions matching TRBD1. This CDR3 contains 13 residues. The V and J ends lost 10 bases and 1 base, in that order; junction bases with no gene match: 4. Germline values: CDR1 MDHEN, CDR2 SYDVKM. The CDR3 here is CATNRGSNQPQHF. The CDR3 nucleotides read TGTGCCACCAACAGGGGAAGCAATCAGCCCCAGCATTTT.

This clonotype was seen repeatedly, ten times or more. The V and J genes are TRBV3-1 and TRBJ1-2; D is possibly TRBD1 (6 bases). Trimming took 0 bases from V and 8 from J, leaving 13 bases between them. The CDR3 loop spans 14 amino acids. Germline CDR1 LGHDT, CDR2 YNNKEL (reference sequence). The CDR3 DNA reads as TGTGCCAGCAGCCAAGAGTCGGGGGCTGGCGGCTACACCTTC. Amino acid sequence: CASSQESGAGGYTF.

The rearrangement joins TRBV5-1 to TRBJ2-3, with TRBD2 identical over 11 bases. The CDR3 loop spans 17 amino acids. CDR1 is SGHRS, CDR2 YFSETQ, per germline. Losses at the gene ends were 1 base for V and 0 bases for J; bases not matched to a gene: 4. CDR3 protein: CASSLMASGGSTDTQYF. DNA of the CDR3: TGCGCCAGCAGCTTGATGGCTAGCGGGGGGAGCACAGATACGCAGTATTTT.

This clonotype was seen ten or more times. The chain is built from TRBV28 and TRBJ2-1; 10 bases agree with TRBD2. CDR1 MDHEN and CDR2 SYDVKM come from the germline V gene. This CDR3 comprises 16 residues. Trimming took 5 bases from V and 4 from J; bases not matched to a gene: 8. The CDR3, as DNA: TGTGCCAGCAGTGGGGGGCTAGCGGGGGTTTACAATGAGCAGTTCTTC. It yields the protein CASSGGLAGVYNEQFF. The variable domain in full, with the rest retrieved from reference TRBV28 and TRBJ2-1, is DVKVTQSSRYLVKRTGEKVFLECVQDMDHENMFWYRQDPGLGLRLIYFSYDVKMKEKGDIPEGYSVSREKKERFSLILESASTNQTSMYLCASSGGLAGVYNEQFFGPGTRLTVL.

In its sample, this clonotype was seen many times. V and J are TRBV9 and TRBJ1-1; TRBD1 matches at 8 bases. Germline assignment: CDR1 SGDLS and CDR2 YYNGEE. V lost 4 bases and J lost 0; bases outside the gene matches: 8. This CDR3 has 16 residues. CDR3 DNA sequence: TGTGCCAGCAGCCCGCACGGGGGACAGGTGAACACTGAAGCTTTCTTT. Protein: CASSPHGGQVNTEAFF.

There are many counts of this clonotype. The chain carries TRBV5-1 and TRBJ2-3; TRBD2 agrees at 9 bases. CDR3 length: 16 amino acids. Germline loops: CDR1 SGHRS, CDR2 YFSETQ. Trimming cost V 3 bases and J 0 bases; bases outside gene matches: 5. CDR3 sequence: CASSSPSGGSTDTQYF. The DNA for the CDR3 is TGCGCCAGCAGCTCACCGAGCGGGGGGAGCACAGATACGCAGTATTTT.

There are many counts of this clonotype. V and J are TRBV5-1 and TRBJ2-7; 7 bases agree with TRBD1. This CDR3 has 16 amino acids. Germline lookup yields CDR1 SGHRS and CDR2 YFSETQ. The J segment lost 4 bases and the V segment lost 3 bases, leaving 13 bases of the junction unmatched. The CDR3 DNA reads as TGCGCCAGCAGCTCGGGGAGAGGGACAGAAGTATACGAGCAGTACTTC. Translated: CASSSGRGTEVYEQYF. Looking up the rest from reference TRBV5-1 and TRBJ2-7 gives the full variable domain: KAGVTQTPRYLIKTRGQQVTLSCSPISGHRSVSWYQQTPGQGLQFLFEYFSETQRNKGNFPGRFSGRQFSNSRSEMNVSTLELGDSALYLCASSSGRGTEVYEQYFGPGTRLTVT.